This T cell receptor beta chain was profiled in a study of blood T cell repertoires in COVID-19. Whole-study context: The United States, Italy and Spain were the sources of the acute and convalescent COVID-19 samples. Sources were T cells, B-cell-depleted T cells, or PBMCs; the material itself was cDNA or gDNA.

Original processing notes: Amplification from reference gene primers served as the basis for estimated nucleated cell counts. Sequencing used immunoSEQ multiplex PCR; TCRdb keeps in-frame clones, though not all of them. V, J and clone size are those of that table, while D and trimming were read from the DNA. The sample lists about half a million clones; around 85% were seen once. Deletions cut 10 bases from V and 5 bases from J, with 27 bases between. The germline V gene has CDR1 MRHNA and CDR2 SNTAGT. The CDR3 has 16 amino acids. Material for sequencing was peripheral blood. The origin of this receptor is a human donor in a cohort sampled during active COVID-19. The chain joins TRBV6-4 to TRBJ2-7; tentatively, D is TRBD1 (6 bases). CDR3 in amino acids: CANPNWGLPTTNEQYF. The CDR3 nucleotides read TGTGCCAACCCTAACTGGGGGCTTCCCACTACCAACGAGCAGTACTTC.